The rows below give T cell receptor beta chains drawn from one sample of a study of blood T cell repertoires in COVID-19. Produced via immunoSEQ multiplex PCR; TCRdb's table is partial and in-frame only. The repertoire includes about 380,000 clones, about 85% of them detected once, and 3.5% to 4% sits in the top ten. The sample comprised peripheral blood. These receptors came from a woman aged 18-29 years with acute or convalescent COVID-19. CDR3s include the opening cysteine and the closing phenylalanine or tryptophan. Only part of the rows carry a size: once, few, many, or a class if the clone is expanded.

clone_size j_call v_call cdr3_aa
- TRBJ2-3 TRBV28 CASSLGSADTQYF
- TRBJ2-4 TRBV7-2 CASSSGLAGFKNIQYF
- TRBJ1-1 TRBV4-2 CASSQGAAGDTEAFF
- TRBJ2-5 TRBV25-1 CASKSAGGLETQYF
- TRBJ1-1 TRBV2 CARVGGLNTEAFF
- TRBJ1-1 TRBV4-1 CASSQAGTFTEAFF
- TRBJ2-5 TRBV5-1 CASSLQQGSQETQYF
- TRBJ1-2 TRBV2 CASTVTGTGPHGYTF
- TRBJ1-2 TRBV7-6 CASSPGQAANYGYTF
- TRBJ2-5 TRBV30 CAWKVGTSGGSTQYF
few TRBJ2-1 TRBV9 CASSVEGLAGLNEQFF
- TRBJ2-3 TRBV7-2 CASSFGSGADTQYF
- TRBJ2-2 TRBV9 CASSVAFRGTGELFF
once TRBJ1-1 TRBV9 CASSVDPGGNTEAFF
- TRBJ1-1 TRBV29-1 CSVVGLTEAFF
once TRBJ2-7 TRBV28 CASRWTGGKYF
once TRBJ2-7 TRBV6-5 CASRGAPAPTYEQYF
- TRBJ1-1 TRBV3-1/TRBV3-2 CASSHLKGARNTEAFF
- TRBJ2-7 TRBV10-1 CASSGAYEQYF
- TRBJ1-4 TRBV19 CASGTATTNEKLFF
once TRBJ2-3 TRBV9 CASSVDRGGPDTQYF
- TRBJ2-5 TRBV30 CAWSGATMGPETQYF
- TRBJ2-5 TRBV14 CASSQIEGGKTQYF
- TRBJ1-1 TRBV30 CAWSVSGSTEAFF
- TRBJ2-5 TRBV15 CATSRLRYSKETQYF
- TRBJ2-1 TRBV10-1 CASSEGTSSYNEQFF
few TRBJ1-2 TRBV6-5 CASSYAGDSYGYTF
- TRBJ1-1 TRBV4-1 CASSQAQGSNTEAFF
- TRBJ2-7 TRBV9 CASSVGSGINHEQYF
once TRBJ2-3 TRBV7-8 CASSLTSNTDTQYF
- TRBJ2-7 TRBV28 CASSIALRDSESYEQYF
- TRBJ2-7 TRBV4-1 CASSPTTTYEQYF
- TRBJ1-2 TRBV10-2 CASSEDRGNYGYTF
- TRBJ2-2 TRBV12-5 CASGLHRVITGELFF
- TRBJ1-6 TRBV7-3 CASSLLKDGDSPLHF
- TRBJ2-1 TRBV19 CASSIDYSEGGSSYNEQFF
- TRBJ1-1 TRBV18 CASYKGVNTEAFF